Below, 9 T cell receptor beta chains from the same sample are listed, as sequenced in a study of response to subunit inactivated influenza vaccine. In TCRdb, the RT-PCR reads were re-called with MiXCR into one record per CDR3 protein. Seen here are some 150,000 distinct CDR3 sequences, about 12% observed once, and the top ten hold approximately 30%. These same records also appear under a second study, on T cells expressing NK-cell markers. Per that paper: cDNA encoding TCR beta was synthesized via 5'RACE template switching incorporating UMIs.

This sample comprised CD8+ T cells sorted from PBMCs, obtained approximately 12 days after vaccination. These receptors all stem from a middle-aged man who received an inactivated influenza vaccine.

This clonotype was found a few times. The J gene is TRBJ2-2, the V gene TRBV12-3 or TRBV12-4, with 8 bases aligning to TRBD1. The CDR3 extends over 15 amino acids. V lost 7 bases and J lost 6; bases outside the gene matches: 10. CDR3 DNA: TGTGCCAGCATGAGAGGACAGGGTATTGCCGGGGAGCTGTTTTTT. This gives the protein CASMRGQGIAGELFF.

This clonotype was picked up a small number of times. The chain combines TRBV4-3 with TRBJ2-3; D gene unclear. This CDR3 has 14 residues. Germline assignment: CDR1 LGHNA and CDR2 YSLEER. With 1 base removed from V and 6 bases from J, the gap between germline ends came to 11 bases. The CDR3 reads CASSQAWSTDTQYF. Written as DNA, the CDR3 is TGCGCCAGCAGCCAAGCCTGGAGTACCGATACGCAGTATTTT.

This clonotype turned up a few times. This chain joins TRBV5-1 and TRBJ1-2, with a weak D call TRBD1 (6 bases). Germline V gene lookup returns CDR1 SGHRS and CDR2 YFSETQ. Trimming left V 0 bases short and J 2 bases short, with 11 bases between. The CDR3 length is 15 residues. The CDR3: CASSLASGQNYGYTF. The CDR3 nucleotides are TGCGCCAGCAGCTTGGCATCGGGACAAAACTATGGCTACACCTTC.

The chain is built from TRBV4-1 and TRBJ1-2; D not certain. Germline CDR1 MGHRA, CDR2 YSYEKL. V lost 2 bases and J lost 4, with 14 bases in between. The CDR3 contains 15 residues. The CDR3, as DNA: TGCGCCAGCAGCCAAACCGGGAGAGGAGGCTATGGCTACACCTTC. Translated: CASSQTGRGGYGYTF.

CDR3 sequence: CSAADGSSGNTIYF. The DNA for the CDR3 is TGCAGTGCCGCGGACGGCTCCTCTGGAAACACCATATATTTT. The genes are TRBV20-1 and TRBJ1-3; no reliable D call. This CDR3 has 14 residues. Germline-derived CDR1 and CDR2 are DFQATT and SNEGSKA (reference sequence). V was trimmed by 6 bases and J by 0 bases, leaving 12 bases between them.

The V and J genes are TRBV27 and TRBJ2-7, with 7 nucleotides matching TRBD1. CDR3 length: 14 amino acids. Losses at the gene ends were 3 bases for V and 1 base for J; bases not matched to a gene: 3. CDR1 MNHEY and CDR2 SMNVEV come from the germline V gene (reference sequence). CDR3 sequence: CASSLTGNSYEQYF. CDR3 DNA sequence: TGTGCCAGCAGTTTGACAGGGAATTCCTACGAGCAGTACTTC.

J is TRBJ2-6 and V is TRBV7-9; tentatively, D is TRBD1 (6 bases). Germline V gene sequence: CDR1 SEHNR, CDR2 FQNEAQ (reference sequence). The germline V and J ends were trimmed by 5 bases and 1 base, with 9 bases remaining between them. This CDR3 contains 15 residues. CDR3 region: CASSPGDSGANVLTF. DNA for the CDR3: TGTGCCAGCAGCCCAGGGGATTCTGGGGCCAACGTCCTGACTTTC.

This clonotype appeared many times. The chain has TRBV28 and TRBJ2-7; TRBD2 agrees at 10 bases. Germline loops: CDR1 MDHEN, CDR2 SYDVKM. This CDR3 spans 16 amino acids. V shed 6 bases and J 3 bases; nucleotides not matched to a gene: 11. CDR3 in amino acids: CASRRPGLATFYEQYF. CDR3 DNA: TGTGCCAGCAGACGGCCGGGACTAGCGACCTTCTACGAGCAGTACTTC.

J is TRBJ2-1 and V is TRBV29-1; 7 nucleotides align to TRBD1. This CDR3 is built from 14 residues. V lost 3 bases, J lost 10 bases, and 12 bases stayed unmatched. Germline CDR1 is SQVTM and CDR2 is ANQGSEA. In nucleotides, the CDR3 is TGCAGCGTTGACGACAGGGCCTTGTTAGGGGAGCAGTTCTTC. Amino acids: CSVDDRALLGEQFF.